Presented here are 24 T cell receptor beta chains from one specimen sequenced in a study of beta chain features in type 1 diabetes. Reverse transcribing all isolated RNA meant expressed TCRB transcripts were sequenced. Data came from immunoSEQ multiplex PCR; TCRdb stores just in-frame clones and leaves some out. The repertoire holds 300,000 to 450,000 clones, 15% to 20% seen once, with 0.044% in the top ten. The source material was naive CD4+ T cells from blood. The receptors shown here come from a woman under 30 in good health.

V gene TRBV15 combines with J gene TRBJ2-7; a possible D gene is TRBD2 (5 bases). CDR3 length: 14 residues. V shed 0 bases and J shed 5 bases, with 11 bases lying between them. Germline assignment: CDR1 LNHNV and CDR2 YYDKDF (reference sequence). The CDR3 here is CATSRDASLNEQYF. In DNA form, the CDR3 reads TGTGCCACCAGCAGAGATGCTAGCCTAAACGAGCAGTACTTC.

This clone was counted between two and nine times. The CDR3 nucleotides are TGCGCCAGCAGCCAAGATCTGCAGGTGGGGAGGGCAGATACGCAGTATTTT. Translating gives CASSQDLQVGRADTQYF. The chain combines TRBV4-1 with TRBJ2-3; 7 bases match TRBD2. From germline, CDR1 is MGHRA and CDR2 YSYEKL. The CDR3 has 17 amino acids. V lost 0 bases, J lost 4 bases, and 10 bases stayed unmatched.

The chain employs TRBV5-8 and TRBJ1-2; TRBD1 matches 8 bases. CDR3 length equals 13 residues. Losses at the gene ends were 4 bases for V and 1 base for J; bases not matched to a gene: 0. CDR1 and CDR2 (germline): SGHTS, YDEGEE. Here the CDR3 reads CASSGQGNYGYTF. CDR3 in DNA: TGTGCCAGCAGCGGACAGGGTAACTATGGCTACACCTTC.

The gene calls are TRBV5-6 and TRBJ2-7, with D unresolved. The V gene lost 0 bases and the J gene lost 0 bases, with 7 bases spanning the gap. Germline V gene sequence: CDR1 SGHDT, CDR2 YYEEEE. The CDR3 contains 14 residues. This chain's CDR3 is CASSLGPVSYEQYF. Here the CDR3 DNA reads TGTGCCAGCAGCTTGGGTCCGGTCTCCTACGAGCAGTACTTC.

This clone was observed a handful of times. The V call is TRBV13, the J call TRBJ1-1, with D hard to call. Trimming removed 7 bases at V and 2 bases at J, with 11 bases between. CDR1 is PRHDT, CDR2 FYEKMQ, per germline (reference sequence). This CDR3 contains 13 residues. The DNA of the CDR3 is TGTGCCAGCAAATTGGAGGCAAACACTGAAGCTTTCTTT. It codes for CASKLEANTEAFF.

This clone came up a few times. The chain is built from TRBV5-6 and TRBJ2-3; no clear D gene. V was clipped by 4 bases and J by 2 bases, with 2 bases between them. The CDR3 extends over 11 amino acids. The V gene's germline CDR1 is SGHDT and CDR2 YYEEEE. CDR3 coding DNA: TGTGCCAGCAGCCACACAGATACGCAGTATTTT. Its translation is CASSHTDTQYF.

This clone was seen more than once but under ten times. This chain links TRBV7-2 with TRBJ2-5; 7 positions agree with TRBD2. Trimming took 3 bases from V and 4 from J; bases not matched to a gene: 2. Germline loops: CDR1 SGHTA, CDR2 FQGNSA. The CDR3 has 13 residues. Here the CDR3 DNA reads TGTGCCAGCAGCTTCGGACTAGGAGAGACCCAGTACTTC. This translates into CASSFGLGETQYF. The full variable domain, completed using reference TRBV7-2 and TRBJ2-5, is GAGVSQSPSNKVTEKGKDVELRCDPISGHTALYWYRQSLGQGLEFLIYFQGNSAPDKSGLPSDRFSAERTGGSVSTLTIQRTQQEDSAVYLCASSFGLGETQYFGPGTRLLVL.

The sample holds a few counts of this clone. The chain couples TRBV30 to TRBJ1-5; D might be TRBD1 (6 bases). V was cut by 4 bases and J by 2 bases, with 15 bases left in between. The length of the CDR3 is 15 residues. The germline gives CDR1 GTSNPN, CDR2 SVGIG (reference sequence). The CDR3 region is CAWNQQGSGNQPQHF. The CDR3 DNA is TGTGCCTGGAACCAACAGGGCTCGGGCAATCAGCCCCAGCATTTT.

In nucleotides, the CDR3 is TGTGCCAGCAGCCTTTCGGGACTTAATCCCTACGAGCAGTACTTC. Translated, it gives CASSLSGLNPYEQYF. The chain links TRBV11-3 to TRBJ2-7; maybe TRBD2 (6 bases). Trimming shortened V by 5 bases and J by 2 bases, and 16 bases separated the two germline ends. Germline lookup yields CDR1 SGHNT and CDR2 YENEEA. CDR3 length: 15 amino acids.

The CDR3 here is CASSSRDTFGYTF. CDR3 nucleotides: TGTGCCAGTAGTTCCCGGGACACCTTTGGCTACACCTTC. This chain links TRBV19 with TRBJ1-2; perhaps TRBD1 as D (6 bases). The CDR3 totals 13 residues. Trimming left V 5 bases short and J 7 bases short, with 14 bases between. The germline V gene encodes CDR1 LNHDA and CDR2 SQIVND (reference sequence).

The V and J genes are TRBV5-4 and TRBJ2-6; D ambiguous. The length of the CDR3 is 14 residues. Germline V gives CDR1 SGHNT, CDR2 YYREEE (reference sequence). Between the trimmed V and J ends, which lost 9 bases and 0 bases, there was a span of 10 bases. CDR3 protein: CATFPSSGANVLTF. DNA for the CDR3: TGTGCCACCTTCCCCAGCTCTGGGGCCAACGTCCTGACTTTC.

This chain's CDR3 is CSATIQGGNTIYF. The DNA for the CDR3 is TGCAGCGCCACGATTCAGGGGGGAAACACCATATATTTT. The gene calls are TRBV29-1 and TRBJ1-3; maybe TRBD1 (6 bases). The CDR3 sequence is 13 residues long. Looked up from germline, CDR1 is SQVTM and CDR2 is ANQGSEA. V lost 7 bases and J 4 bases, leaving 14 bases between the germline ends.

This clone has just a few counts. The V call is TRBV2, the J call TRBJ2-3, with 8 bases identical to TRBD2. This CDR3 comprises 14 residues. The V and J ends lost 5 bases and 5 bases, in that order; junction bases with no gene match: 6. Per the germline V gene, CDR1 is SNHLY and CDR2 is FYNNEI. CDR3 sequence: CASSRGLVIDTQYF. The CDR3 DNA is TGTGCCAGCAGTAGGGGACTAGTGATAGATACGCAGTATTTT. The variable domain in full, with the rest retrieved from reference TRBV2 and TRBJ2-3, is EPEVTQTPSHQVTQMGQEVILRCVPISNHLYFYWYRQILGQKVEFLVSFYNNEISEKSEIFDDQFSVERPDGSNFTLKIRSTKLEDSAMYFCASSRGLVIDTQYFGPGTRLTVL.

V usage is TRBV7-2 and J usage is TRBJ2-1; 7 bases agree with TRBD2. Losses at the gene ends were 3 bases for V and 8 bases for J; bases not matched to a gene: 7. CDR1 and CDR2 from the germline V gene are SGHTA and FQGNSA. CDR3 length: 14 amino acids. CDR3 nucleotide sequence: TGTGCCAGCAGCTTTTCCGCGGCGGGGGATGAGCAGTTCTTC. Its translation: CASSFSAAGDEQFF.

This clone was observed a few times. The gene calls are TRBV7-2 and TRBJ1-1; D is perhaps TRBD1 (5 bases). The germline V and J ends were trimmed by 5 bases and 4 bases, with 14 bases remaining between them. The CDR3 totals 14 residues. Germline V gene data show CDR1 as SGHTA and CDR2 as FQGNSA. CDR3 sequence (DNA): TGTGCCAGCAGCCCGGGGGAGGCGAGCACTGAAGCTTTCTTT. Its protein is CASSPGEASTEAFF.

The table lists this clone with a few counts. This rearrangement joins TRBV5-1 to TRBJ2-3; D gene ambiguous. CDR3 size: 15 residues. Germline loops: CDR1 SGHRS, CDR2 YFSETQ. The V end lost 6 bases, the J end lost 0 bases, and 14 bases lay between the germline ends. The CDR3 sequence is CASKRWASSTDTQYF. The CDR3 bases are TGCGCCAGCAAACGGTGGGCGTCTAGCACAGATACGCAGTATTTT.

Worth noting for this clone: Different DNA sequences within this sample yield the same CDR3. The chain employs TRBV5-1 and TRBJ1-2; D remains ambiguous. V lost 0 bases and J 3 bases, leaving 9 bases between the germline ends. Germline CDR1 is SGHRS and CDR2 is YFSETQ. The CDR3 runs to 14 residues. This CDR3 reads CASSLEGEDYGYTF. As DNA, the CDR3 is TGCGCCAGCAGCTTGGAGGGAGAGGACTATGGCTACACCTTC.

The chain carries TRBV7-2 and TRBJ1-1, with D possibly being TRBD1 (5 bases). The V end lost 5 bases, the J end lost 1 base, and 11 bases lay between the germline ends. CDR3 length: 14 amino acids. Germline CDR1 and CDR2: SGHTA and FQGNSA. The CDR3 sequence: CASSAQGPNTEAFF. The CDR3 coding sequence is TGTGCCAGCAGCGCTCAGGGTCCGAACACTGAAGCTTTCTTT.

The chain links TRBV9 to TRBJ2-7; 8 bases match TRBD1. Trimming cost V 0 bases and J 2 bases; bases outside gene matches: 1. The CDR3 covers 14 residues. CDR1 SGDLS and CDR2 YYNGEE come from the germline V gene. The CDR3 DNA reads TGTGCCAGCAGCGTAGAGACAGGGGCCTACGAGCAGTACTTC. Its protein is CASSVETGAYEQYF.

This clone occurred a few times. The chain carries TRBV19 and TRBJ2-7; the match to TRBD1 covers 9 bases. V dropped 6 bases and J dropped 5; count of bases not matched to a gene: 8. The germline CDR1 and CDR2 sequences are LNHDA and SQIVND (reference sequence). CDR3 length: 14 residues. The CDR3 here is CASSSDRGWNEQYF. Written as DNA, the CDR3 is TGTGCCAGTAGCTCGGACAGGGGATGGAACGAGCAGTACTTC.

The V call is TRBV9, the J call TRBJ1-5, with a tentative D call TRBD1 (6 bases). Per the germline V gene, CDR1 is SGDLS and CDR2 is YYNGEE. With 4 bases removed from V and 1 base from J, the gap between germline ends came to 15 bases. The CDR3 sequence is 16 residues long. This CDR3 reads CASSTQRGTSNQPQHF. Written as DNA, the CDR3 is TGTGCCAGCAGCACCCAGAGGGGGACCAGCAATCAGCCCCAGCATTTT. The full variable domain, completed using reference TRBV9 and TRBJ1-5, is DSGVTQTPKHLITATGQRVTLRCSPRSGDLSVYWYQQSLDQGLQFLIQYYNGEERAKGNILERFSAQQFPDLHSELNLSSLELGDSALYFCASSTQRGTSNQPQHFGDGTRLSIL.

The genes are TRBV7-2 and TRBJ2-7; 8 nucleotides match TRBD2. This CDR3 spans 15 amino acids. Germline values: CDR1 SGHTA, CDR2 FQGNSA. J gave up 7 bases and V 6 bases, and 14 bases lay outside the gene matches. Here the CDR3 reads CASSFSGLDPREQYF. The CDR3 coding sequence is TGTGCCAGCAGTTTTTCGGGACTAGACCCTAGGGAGCAGTACTTC.

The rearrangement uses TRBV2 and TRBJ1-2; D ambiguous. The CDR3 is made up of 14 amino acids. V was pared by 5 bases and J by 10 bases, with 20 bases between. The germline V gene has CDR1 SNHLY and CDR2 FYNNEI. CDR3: CASSYPAVGGFYTF. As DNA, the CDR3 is TGTGCCAGCAGTTACCCCGCGGTGGGTGGCTTCTACACCTTC.

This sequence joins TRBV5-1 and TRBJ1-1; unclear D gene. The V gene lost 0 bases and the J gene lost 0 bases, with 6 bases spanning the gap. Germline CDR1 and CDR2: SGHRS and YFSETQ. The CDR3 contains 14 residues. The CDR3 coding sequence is TGCGCCAGCAGCTTGGCCGTTATGAACACTGAAGCTTTCTTT. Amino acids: CASSLAVMNTEAFF.